A selection of T cell receptor beta chains follows, all from one sample in a study of molecular identifiers for immune sequencing clone quantification. TCRdb itself ran the PCR reads through MiXCR, one entry per CDR3 protein. Among tens of thousands of distinct CDR3 sequences, about a fifth were seen once, and the ten largest hold about 1.1%. Sequencing used naive CD8+ T cells from blood, with Jurkat cell RNA spiked in. The origin of the receptors is a human donor in good health. Some libraries in this study had Jurkat cell RNA spiked in. The CDR3 runs from the conserved cysteine through the conserved F or W. Fields, in order: V gene, D gene, J gene, clone size, CDR3 protein, CDR3 DNA. A D gene is named only where the DNA matches it firmly. Only part of the rows carry a size: once, few, many, or a class if the clone is expanded.

>TRBV30|NA|TRBJ1-4|many
CAWGSGAATNEKLFF
TGTGCCTGGGGTTCCGGGGCCGCAACTAATGAAAAACTGTTTTTT
>TRBV19|NA|TRBJ2-3|many
CASSTLGPTDTQYF
TGTGCCAGTAGTACCTTGGGACCCACGGATACGCAGTATTTT
>TRBV11-2|NA|TRBJ1-1|NA
CASSHSAAHRDAEAFF
TGTGCCAGCAGCCACTCGGCGGCCCACAGGGACGCTGAAGCTTTCTTT
>TRBV7-9|TRBD1|TRBJ1-5|many
CASSLAGQGSNQPQHF
TGTGCCAGCAGCTTAGCGGGACAGGGCAGCAATCAGCCCCAGCATTTT
>TRBV12-3/TRBV12-4|NA|TRBJ2-5|NA
CASSFSKWETQYF
TGTGCCAGCAGTTTTAGTAAGTGGGAGACCCAGTACTTC
>TRBV29-1|NA|TRBJ2-7|few
CSVEVKYGGMAEQYF
TGCAGCGTTGAAGTGAAGTATGGCGGGATGGCCGAGCAGTACTTC
>TRBV7-2|TRBD2|TRBJ2-7|many
CASSFERGPSGQYF
TGTGCCAGCAGCTTCGAGCGGGGGCCCTCTGGGCAGTACTTC
>TRBV27|TRBD1|TRBJ2-1|many
CASTAGTGGFNEQFF
TGTGCCAGCACTGCCGGTACAGGGGGATTCAATGAGCAGTTCTTC
>TRBV9|NA|TRBJ2-1|many
CASSPREAVYNERFF
TGTGCCAGCAGCCCCCGCGAAGCGGTTTACAATGAGCGGTTCTTC
>TRBV6-2/TRBV6-3|NA|TRBJ2-7|many
CASTPRPTDTYEQYF
TGTGCCAGCACCCCCCGCCCAACGGACACCTACGAGCAGTACTTC
>TRBV7-2|NA|TRBJ2-3|medium-sized
CASSLGVSTDTQYF
TGTGCCAGCAGCCTAGGAGTTAGCACAGATACGCAGTATTTT
>TRBV20-1|NA|TRBJ1-1|many
CSARDHRGARMTEAFF
TGCAGTGCTAGAGATCATCGGGGGGCGCGAATGACTGAAGCTTTCTTT
>TRBV7-9|NA|TRBJ1-1|many
CASSLPGYKDEAFF
TGTGCCAGCAGCTTACCAGGATATAAGGACGAAGCTTTCTTT
>TRBV7-9|TRBD1|TRBJ2-7|many
CASSLRGPQGASYEQYF
TGTGCCAGCAGCTTACGGGGACCCCAGGGGGCCTCCTACGAGCAGTACTTC
>TRBV9|NA|TRBJ2-3|NA
CASGLSTDTQYF
TGTGCCAGCGGCCTAAGCACAGATACGCAGTATTTT
>TRBV19|TRBD2|TRBJ2-2|many
CASSIRLAGVTGELFF
TGTGCCAGTAGTATACGACTAGCGGGGGTGACCGGGGAGCTGTTTTTT
>TRBV11-2|NA|TRBJ2-5|many
CASSLGGQETQYF
TGTGCCAGCAGCTTAGGAGGACAAGAGACCCAGTACTTC
>TRBV2|TRBD2|TRBJ2-3|many
CASSLRLAGGRPSTDTQYF
TGTGCCAGCAGTTTGAGACTAGCGGGCGGGAGACCCTCCACAGATACGCAGTATTTT
>TRBV11-2|NA|TRBJ1-6|many
CASSIVINSPLHF
TGTGCCAGCAGCATAGTGATCAATTCACCCCTCCACTTT
>TRBV4-3|NA|TRBJ2-1|medium-sized
CASSQDNDSIDEQFF
TGCGCCAGCAGCCAAGATAACGATAGCATCGATGAGCAGTTCTTC
>TRBV12-3/TRBV12-4|NA|TRBJ1-4|once
CASSYSATNEKLFF
TGTGCCAGCAGCTATAGTGCAACTAATGAAAAACTGTTTTTT
>TRBV18|NA|TRBJ2-7|many
CASSPGTPGEQYF
TGTGCCAGCTCACCAGGGACCCCCGGCGAGCAGTACTTC
>TRBV20-1|NA|TRBJ2-3|many
CSARGVGTDTQYF
TGCAGTGCTAGGGGGGTTGGCACAGATACGCAGTATTTT
>TRBV7-9|TRBD2|TRBJ2-3|many
CASSSRLAGSTDTQYF
TGTGCCAGCAGCTCGAGACTAGCGGGGAGCACAGATACGCAGTATTTT
>TRBV28|NA|TRBJ2-7|medium-sized
CASSLDSTREQYF
TGTGCCAGCAGTCTGGACTCAACGAGGGAGCAGTACTTC
>TRBV12-3/TRBV12-4|NA|TRBJ2-5|many
CASSLEGSAQGRETQYF
TGTGCCAGCAGTTTAGAGGGTTCCGCGCAGGGGCGGGAGACCCAGTACTTC